One sample yielded the 20 T cell receptor beta chains listed below, sequenced in a study of tumor-infiltrating lymphocytes in primary liver carcinoma. Constant-region priming of around 530 ng total RNA yielded TCR beta cDNA. Nested multiplex PCR, run for three rounds with slightly modified ARM-PCR, yielded TCR beta libraries. Running nine to ten cycles apiece, the first two PCR rounds relied on TRBV1-TRBV30 forward primers together with a C-beta reverse primer. TCRdb re-called the multiplex PCR reads with MiXCR, one entry per CDR3 protein. Of roughly 100,000 distinct CDR3 sequences detected, around three quarters appear once; the ten largest clones hold approximately 10%. Co-extraction of RNA and DNA was performed on roughly 20-33 mg of unsorted bulk tissue. Sequenced material: liver tumor tissue from sampling region 5. Regarding subset: tumor region T5, tumor centre. All receptors derive from an older woman with primary liver carcinoma and hepatitis B virus infection.

A word on this clonotype: Germline is not matched at one junction end, which may reflect a read error. V and J are TRBV6-5 and TRBJ2-1; D is perhaps TRBD1 (5 bases). This CDR3 has 13 amino acids. Germline V gene sequence: CDR1 MNHEY, CDR2 SVGAGI. The CDR3 coding sequence is TGTGCCAACCGTAGGGGCAGTTACAATGAGCGGTTCTTC. Translating gives CANRRGSYNERFF.

As for this clonotype: A much larger clonotype is one base distant, so this may be a read error. The gene calls are TRBV7-9 and TRBJ2-7; D is perhaps TRBD2 (6 bases). V gave up 2 bases and J gave up 5 bases, with 19 bases separating them. This CDR3 comprises 16 residues. Germline CDR1 is SEHNR and CDR2 is FQNEAQ (reference sequence). The CDR3 is CASSLQPNGSFDEQYF. The CDR3 DNA is TGTGCCAGCAGCTTACAACCTAACGGGAGTTTCGACGAGCAGTACTTC.

The chain joins TRBV29-1 to TRBJ1-1; a weak D match, TRBD1 (5 bases). V lost 0 bases to trimming and J lost 12 bases, with 20 bases between them. The CDR3 loop spans 14 amino acids. CDR1 is SQVTM, CDR2 ANQGSEA, per germline. This chain's CDR3 is CSVEESGVWTETFF. In DNA form, the CDR3 reads TGCAGCGTTGAAGAATCGGGGGTGTGGACTGAGACTTTCTTT.

This clonotype occurred many times. This chain connects TRBV7-9 to TRBJ2-2, with 9 bases that match TRBD1. Germline V gene lookup returns CDR1 SEHNR and CDR2 FQNEAQ (reference sequence). CDR3 length equals 15 residues. The V gene end was trimmed by 1 base and the J gene end by 6 bases; junction bases not matched to a gene: 3. The CDR3 DNA reads as TGTGCCAGCAGCTTAGAGGGACAGGGCTCCGGGGAGCTGTTTTTT. Encoded protein: CASSLEGQGSGELFF.

This clonotype was seen only a few times. A much larger clone differs by one base, so this may be a read error. The V and J genes are TRBV7-8 and TRBJ1-1; D is unclear. V was cut by 6 bases and J by 0 bases, with 11 bases left in between. Germline-derived CDR1 and CDR2 are SGHVS and FQNEAQ. The CDR3 contains 14 residues. The CDR3 is CASRALLLNTEAFF. In DNA, the CDR3 is TGTGCCAGCAGAGCCTTGCTGCTGAACACTGAAGCTTTCTTT.

This clonotype came up many times. The gene calls are TRBV6-5 and TRBJ1-1; 7 bases are a match to TRBD1. J was trimmed by 1 base and V by 5 bases; bases with no gene match: 7. From germline, CDR1 is MNHEY and CDR2 SVGAGI. The CDR3 consists of 15 residues. The CDR3 DNA reads TGTGCCAGCAGTCACCCGGGACAGCAGAACACTGAAGCTTTCTTT. This translates into CASSHPGQQNTEAFF.

This clonotype was counted between two and nine times. This sequence joins TRBV12-3 or TRBV12-4 and TRBJ2-1, with D perhaps being TRBD1 or TRBD2 (5 bases each). The CDR3 spans 20 residues. Deletions cut 4 bases from V and 0 bases from J, with 25 bases between. The DNA for the CDR3 is TGTGCCAGCAGTTCGTATAGGGGAGTGAGATCCACAAGCTCCTACAATGAGCAGTTCTTC. It encodes CASSSYRGVRSTSSYNEQFF.

This clonotype was counted a few times. One end of the junction does not line up with germline, which may come from a read error. The chain joins TRBV12-3 or TRBV12-4 to TRBJ2-3; TRBD2 matches 9 bases. The CDR3 has 16 residues. This CDR3 is CASSLGAGGGADTQYF. The CDR3, as DNA: TGTGCCAGTAGTTTGGGAGCGGGAGGTGGCGCAGATACGCAGTATTTT.

To note about this clonotype: The junction departs from the called germline gene at one end, perhaps through a read error. V and J are TRBV29-1 and TRBJ2-5; D gene ambiguous. The CDR3 is made up of 13 amino acids. Germline loops: CDR1 SQVTM, CDR2 ANQGSEA. The CDR3 DNA reads TGCAGCATTGAAGATCTAGTCCTGGAGACCCAATACTTC. This sequence encodes CSIEDLVLETQYF.

About this clonotype: The junction shows a germline mismatch at one end, possibly a read error. The chain carries TRBV4-2 and TRBJ2-1; 10 bases are a match to TRBD2. This CDR3 comprises 15 residues. CDR1 LGHNA and CDR2 YNFKEQ come from the germline V gene. In DNA form, the CDR3 reads TGTGCTAGCAGCCAGGAACTAGCGGGAAAGGGTGGGCCGTTCTTC. Protein sequence: CASSQELAGKGGPFF.

Points on this clonotype: The junction differs from germline at one of its ends, possibly a read error. The gene calls are TRBV6-5 and TRBJ2-7; the D gene could be TRBD1 or TRBD2 (6 bases each). The CDR3 covers 15 residues. Germline V gene data show CDR1 as MNHEY and CDR2 as SVGAGI. The CDR3 DNA follows: TGTGCCAGCAGTTACCGGGGGCTACGGAGTAAAGGACAGCACTTC. Translation: CASSYRGLRSKGQHF.

As concerns this clonotype: At one boundary the junction diverges from the germline segment, which might be a read error. The chain is built from TRBV10-2 and TRBJ1-6; no clear D gene. CDR1 WSHSY and CDR2 SAAADI come from the germline V gene. The CDR3 has 14 amino acids. The CDR3 DNA reads as TGTGCCAGCAGATCTGGAGAGGGTAATTCACCCCTCCACTTT. The encoded protein is CASRSGEGNSPLHF.

V is TRBV2 and J is TRBJ2-7; D ambiguous. Germline CDR1 is SNHLY and CDR2 is FYNNEI. This CDR3 comprises 13 residues. V lost 7 bases and J 0 bases, leaving 10 bases between the germline ends. The CDR3 protein is CASISWSSYEQYF. The DNA of the CDR3 is TGTGCCAGCATTAGTTGGAGCTCCTACGAGCAGTACTTC.

As for this clonotype: The junction shows a germline mismatch at one end, possibly a read error. This chain links TRBV29-1 with TRBJ2-5, with D uncertain. The CDR3 runs 12 residues. CDR1 is SQVTM, CDR2 ANQGSEA, per germline. CDR3 sequence reads: CSVGISGETQCF. The DNA for the CDR3 is TGCAGCGTTGGAATCAGTGGCGAGACCCAGTGCTTC.

This clonotype was found once. One end of the junction does not line up with germline, which may come from a read error. This sequence joins TRBV29-1 and TRBJ1-1, with D unresolved. CDR1 and CDR2 from the germline V gene are SQVTM and ANQGSEA. The CDR3 has 10 residues. DNA of the CDR3: TGCAGCGCTTTGAACACCGAAGCTTACTTT. Its translation is CSALNTEAYF.

This clonotype was observed at least ten times. The chain couples TRBV4-1 to TRBJ2-7; D is ambiguous. The CDR3 covers 14 residues. Trimming stripped 0 bases from V and 5 bases from J, with 11 bases between. Germline CDR1 is MGHRA and CDR2 is YSYEKL. The CDR3 region is CASSQDQTAHEQYF. In DNA form, the CDR3 reads TGCGCCAGCAGCCAAGATCAAACAGCCCACGAGCAGTACTTC.

This chain connects TRBV5-1 to TRBJ2-2; perhaps TRBD2 as D (5 bases). The CDR3 contains 15 residues. Trimming left V 4 bases short and J 6 bases short, with 16 bases between. Germline CDR1 is SGHRS and CDR2 is YFSETQ. Here the CDR3 DNA reads TGCGCCAGCAGCCCCCCCTTTACTAGACCCGGGGAGCTGTTTTTT. Residues: CASSPPFTRPGELFF. Using reference TRBV5-1 and TRBJ2-2 for the parts outside the CDR3, the full variable domain is KAGVTQTPRYLIKTRGQQVTLSCSPISGHRSVSWYQQTPGQGLQFLFEYFSETQRNKGNFPGRFSGRQFSNSRSEMNVSTLELGDSALYLCASSPPFTRPGELFFGEGSRLTVL.

Concerning this clonotype: Here the CDR3 omits its conserved ending phenylalanine or tryptophan, so a read error is the likely source. V and J are TRBV6-5 and TRBJ1-1, with D possibly matching TRBD1 (6 bases). The ends were cut back, 11 bases at V and 2 bases at J, with 21 bases in the middle. The germline V gene has CDR1 MNHEY and CDR2 SVGAGI. CDR3 length: 15 amino acids. The CDR3 region is CAGKLIQGGNTEAFL. CDR3 DNA: TGTGCCGGCAAGCTAATACAGGGAGGAAACACTGAAGCTTTCTTA.

Turning to this clonotype: This CDR3 is missing its conserved last phenylalanine or tryptophan, likely due to a read error. The rearrangement joins TRBV7-8 to TRBJ2-6; 7 positions agree with TRBD2. V gave up 6 bases and J gave up 1 base; unmatched junction bases: 12. The V gene's germline CDR1 is SGHVS and CDR2 FQNEAQ. The CDR3 is 18 residues long. CDR3 protein: CASSLPGLDLSGANVLTL. Written as DNA, the CDR3 is TGTGCCAGCAGTTTACCAGGACTAGACTTGTCTGGGGCCAACGTCCTGACTCTC.

Comment on this clonotype: Being one base from a much bigger clone, this may be a read error. No conserved phenylalanine or tryptophan is present at the end of the CDR3, so a read error is the likely explanation. The V gene is TRBV6-2 or TRBV6-3, the J gene TRBJ2-5; 7 bases are shared with TRBD2. CDR3 length: 15 residues. From germline, CDR1 is MNHEY and CDR2 SVGEGT. V was pared by 2 bases and J by 1 base, with 4 bases of the junction left unmatched. The CDR3 reads CASSYLTSVQETQYL. CDR3 sequence (DNA): TGTGCCAGCAGTTACCTAACTAGCGTCCAAGAGACCCAGTACCTC.